These 12 T cell receptor beta chains share one sample of origin, sequenced in a study of blood T cell repertoires in COVID-19. Data came from immunoSEQ multiplex PCR; TCRdb stores just in-frame clones and leaves some out. The sample shows roughly 300,000 clones, roughly 90% of them seen only once. Sequencing input: peripheral blood. Receptors originate from a woman aged 25-40 years with COVID-19, enrolled during active disease.

This rearrangement joins TRBV15 to TRBJ2-7; TRBD1 matches 7 bases. V trimming: 5 bases; J trimming: 2 bases; junction bases outside the gene matches: 3. This CDR3 comprises 13 residues. Germline V lookup: CDR1 LNHNV, CDR2 YYDKDF (reference sequence). Here the CDR3 reads CATSADRPYEQYF. The CDR3 region has the DNA TGTGCCACCAGCGCGGACAGGCCCTACGAGCAGTACTTC. Full variable domain (rest looked up from reference TRBV15 and TRBJ2-7): DAMVIQNPRYQVTQFGKPVTLSCSQTLNHNVMYWYQQKSSQAPKLLFHYYDKDFNNEADTPDNFQSRRPNTSFCFLDIRSPGLGDTAMYLCATSADRPYEQYFGPGTRLTVT.

In this sample, this clone turned up once. The chain combines TRBV18 with TRBJ2-7; no firm D call. The CDR3 loop spans 15 amino acids. CDR1 KGHSH and CDR2 LQKENI come from the germline V gene. The V end was cut by 2 bases, the J end by 0 bases, with 11 bases between. DNA for the CDR3: TGTGCCAGCTCACCAAGTATGGCCACCTCCTACGAGCAGTACTTC. Translated, it gives CASSPSMATSYEQYF.

This chain joins TRBV28 and TRBJ1-4; TRBD1 matches 12 bases. Germline values: CDR1 MDHEN, CDR2 SYDVKM. V gave up 6 bases and J gave up 7 bases; unmatched junction bases: 12. The CDR3 is made up of 17 amino acids. CDR3 sequence reads: CASSRPGQGARGEKLFF. CDR3 coding DNA: TGTGCCAGCAGCCGACCGGGACAGGGGGCGCGGGGTGAAAAACTGTTTTTT.

J is TRBJ2-3 and V is TRBV7-8; 10 bases fit TRBD2. CDR1 and CDR2 (germline): SGHVS, FQNEAQ. The CDR3 contains 14 residues. After removal of 5 bases from V and 6 bases from J, the junction contained 5 bases not matched to a gene. CDR3 residues: CASSRGTSADTQYF. CDR3 nucleotide sequence: TGTGCCAGCAGCCGGGGGACTAGCGCGGATACGCAGTATTTT.

The chain uses TRBV5-4 and TRBJ1-1; tentative D call: TRBD1 (6 bases). V lost 3 bases, J lost 0 bases, and 15 bases lay in between. Germline assignment: CDR1 SGHNT and CDR2 YYREEE (reference sequence). The CDR3 has 16 amino acids. As DNA, the CDR3 is TGTGCCAGCAGCTCCTGGACAGCACGAATGAACACTGAAGCTTTCTTT. Translated, it gives CASSSWTARMNTEAFF.

V is TRBV3-1 (or the pseudogene TRBV3-2) and J is TRBJ2-5; the match to TRBD1 covers 8 bases. The CDR3 extends over 15 amino acids. J lost 2 bases, V lost 3 bases, and 5 bases had no gene match. Germline V gene lookup returns CDR1 LGHDT and CDR2 YNNKEL (reference sequence). CDR3 region: CASSHRRQGQETQYF. CDR3 coding DNA: TGTGCCAGCAGCCATCGACGACAGGGGCAAGAGACCCAGTACTTC.

Turning to this clone: The same CDR3 also results from other DNA sequences found in this sample. This chain's CDR3 is CASSLGGQPYGYTF. CDR3 DNA: TGTGCCAGCAGTCTCGGAGGACAGCCCTATGGCTACACCTTC. The rearrangement uses TRBV27 and TRBJ1-2; a weak D match, TRBD1 (6 bases). V was shortened by 5 bases and J by 4 bases, with 14 bases between the two germline ends. Germline CDR1 MNHEY, CDR2 SMNVEV (reference sequence). CDR3 length: 14 amino acids.

The chain is built from TRBV6-5 and TRBJ1-5; D remains ambiguous. V dropped 5 bases and J dropped 9 bases, with 8 bases sitting between them. CDR3 length equals 11 residues. Germline V gene lookup returns CDR1 MNHEY and CDR2 SVGAGI. The CDR3 here is CASSRSWPQHF. The CDR3 DNA is TGTGCCAGCAGTCGGAGCTGGCCCCAGCATTTT.

The CDR3 here is CSASASLGNQPQHF. CDR3 sequence (DNA): TGCAGTGCTAGTGCCAGTCTGGGCAATCAGCCCCAGCATTTT. The chain joins TRBV20-1 to TRBJ1-5; unclear D gene. V shed 3 bases and J shed 2 bases, with 11 bases lying between them. CDR1 and CDR2 (germline): DFQATT, SNEGSKA (reference sequence). The CDR3 consists of 14 residues.

The chain links TRBV25-1 to TRBJ1-3; no definite D call. The CDR3 loop spans 14 amino acids. V gave up 7 bases and J gave up 0 bases, with 10 bases separating them. CDR1 is MGHDK and CDR2 is SYGVNS in the germline V gene. CDR3 in amino acids: CASTPHSSGNTIYF. The DNA of the CDR3 is TGTGCCAGCACCCCCCACTCCTCTGGAAACACCATATATTTT.

V and J are TRBV5-1 and TRBJ1-2; 7 bases line up with TRBD1. This CDR3 has 19 residues. V lost 3 bases and J lost 3; bases outside the gene matches: 20. The germline V gene has CDR1 SGHRS and CDR2 YFSETQ. CDR3 coding DNA: TGCGCCAGCAGCTCAAACCCCGGACAGGCTTCTCAGAAACACTATGGCTACACCTTC. The encoded protein is CASSSNPGQASQKHYGYTF.

This chain joins TRBV7-2 and TRBJ1-5; possible D gene TRBD1, 5 bases. Between the trimmed V and J ends, which lost 0 bases and 0 bases, there was a span of 6 bases. The germline gives CDR1 SGHTA, CDR2 FQGNSA. The CDR3 has 15 residues. The CDR3 DNA is TGTGCCAGCAGCTTAGCTCAGGGTAGCAATCAGCCCCAGCATTTT. Translating gives CASSLAQGSNQPQHF.